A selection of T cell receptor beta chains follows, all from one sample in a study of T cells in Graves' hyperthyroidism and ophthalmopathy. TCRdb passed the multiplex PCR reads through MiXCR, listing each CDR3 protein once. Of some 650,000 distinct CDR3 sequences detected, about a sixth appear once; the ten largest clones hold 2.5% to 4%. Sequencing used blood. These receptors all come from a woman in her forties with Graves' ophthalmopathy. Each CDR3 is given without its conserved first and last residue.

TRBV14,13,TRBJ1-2,ASSQEQGNIGGYT
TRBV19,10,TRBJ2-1,AAGEGYNEQF
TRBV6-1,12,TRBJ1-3,ASSRGGAGNTIY
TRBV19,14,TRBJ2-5,ASSILVGSGTETQY
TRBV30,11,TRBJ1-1,AWRPQSNTEAF
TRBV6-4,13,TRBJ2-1,ASSGQLEGYNEQF
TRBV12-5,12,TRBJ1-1,ASGKTDVNTEAF
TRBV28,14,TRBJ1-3,ASSPWDRTSGNTIY
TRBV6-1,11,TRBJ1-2,ASSLPGTAGYT
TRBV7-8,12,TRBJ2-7,ASSPLAGEYEQY
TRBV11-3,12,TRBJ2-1,ASSLGPPDNEQF
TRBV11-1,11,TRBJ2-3,AGSTVSTDTQY
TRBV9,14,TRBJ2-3,ASSVGSALEGNTQY
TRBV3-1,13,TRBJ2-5,ASSQGSGDQETQY
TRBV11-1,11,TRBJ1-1,ASSLVADNAAF
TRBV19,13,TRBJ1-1,ASRKGGTGRNEAF
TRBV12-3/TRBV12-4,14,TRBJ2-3,ASSPISDTFTDTQY
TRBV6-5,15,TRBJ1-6,ASSYSVTGTGLSTLH
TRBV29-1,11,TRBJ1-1,SVSHRVNTEAF
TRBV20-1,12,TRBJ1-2,SASVQQGGYGYT
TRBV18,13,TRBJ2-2,ASSRDRVDTGELF
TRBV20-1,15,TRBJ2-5,SAPGVWLADSQETQY
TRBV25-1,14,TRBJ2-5,ASSEEVGRGKETQY
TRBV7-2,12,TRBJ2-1,ASSLRDVASEQF
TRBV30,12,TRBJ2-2,AWKAGEHTGELF
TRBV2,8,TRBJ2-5,ASKWETQY
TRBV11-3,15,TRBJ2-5,ASSSQTAGPTQETQY
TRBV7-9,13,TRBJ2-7,ASSEPGQSGYEQY
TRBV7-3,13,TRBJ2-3,ASSLTSLNTDTQY
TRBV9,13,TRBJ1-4,ASSASGTGNEKLF
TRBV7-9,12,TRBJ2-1,ASSLAEQGNEQF
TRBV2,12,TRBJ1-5,ASSRQGLNQPQH
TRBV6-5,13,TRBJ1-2,ASSSPGGPDYGYT
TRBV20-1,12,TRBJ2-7,SARTGQGFREQY
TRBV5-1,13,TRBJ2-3,ASSLVSGRTDTQY
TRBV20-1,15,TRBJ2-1,SAKFIGRLANYNEQF
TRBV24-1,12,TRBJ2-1,ATSGGGQTNEQF
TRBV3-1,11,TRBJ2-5,ASGQAGVGTQY
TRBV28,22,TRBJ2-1,ASSFFPGGLAAPKPPSTPNEQF
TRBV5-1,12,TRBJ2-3,ASTSGQGPDTQY
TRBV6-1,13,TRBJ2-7,ASSSTGGSSYEQY
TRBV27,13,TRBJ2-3,ASKREGSRTDTQY
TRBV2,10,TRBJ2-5,ASNYASATQY
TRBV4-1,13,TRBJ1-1,ASSQVLSKGFEAF
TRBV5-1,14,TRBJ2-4,ASSLYSGHGGDIQY
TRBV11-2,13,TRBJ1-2,ASTNGQPLVYGYT
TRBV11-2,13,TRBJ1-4,ASSLEDRRNEKLF
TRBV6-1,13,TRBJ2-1,ASSKRLAGGQEQF
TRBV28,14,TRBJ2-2,ASSLKGSLVTGELF
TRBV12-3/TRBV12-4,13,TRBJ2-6,ASSVTGSGANVLT
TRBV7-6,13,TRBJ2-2,ASSRSGSFAGELF
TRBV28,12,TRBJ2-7,ASSLSLFSYEQY
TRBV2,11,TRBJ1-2,ASSPGIQVGYT
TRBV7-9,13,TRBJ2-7,ASSLEGQVSGEQY
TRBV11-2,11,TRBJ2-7,ASSLTGYDEQY
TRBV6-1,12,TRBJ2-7,ASSYIGQGHEQY
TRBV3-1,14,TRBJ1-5,ASSRAGTGGDQPQH
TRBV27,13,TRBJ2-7,DSSLSYGSSYEQY
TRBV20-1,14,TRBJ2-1,SAREFGSPGHNEQF
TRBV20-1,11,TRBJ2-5,SALTGVEETQY